The 29 T cell receptor beta chains below all came from one sample that was sequenced in a study of cytomegalovirus exposure and HLA in healthy donors. A multiplex PCR was run with 60 Vbeta primers and 13 Jbeta primers. TCRdb's copy holds only in-frame clones and misses some; the assay was immunoSEQ multiplex PCR. The data contain 100,000 to 150,000 clones, roughly four fifths of them singletons. Sequencing was done on a sample of PBMCs. Source of these receptors: a boy between 10 and 17 years old in good health and CMV-seronegative.

This clone occurred a few times. The J gene is TRBJ1-4, the V gene TRBV5-4, with 9 bases that match TRBD1. CDR1 and CDR2 from the germline V gene are SGHNT and YYREEE (reference sequence). The CDR3 is made up of 15 amino acids. J was trimmed by 5 bases and V by 4 bases; bases with no gene match: 6. This CDR3 reads CASSPRGTGNEKLFF. The DNA for the CDR3 is TGTGCCAGCAGCCCGCGGGGGACAGGGAATGAAAAACTGTTTTTT.

This chain joins TRBV2 and TRBJ2-3; 7 nucleotides agree with TRBD1. Germline-derived CDR1 and CDR2 are SNHLY and FYNNEI. The ends lost 3 bases at V and 3 bases at J; junction bases unmatched: 6. CDR3 length equals 15 residues. CDR3 DNA sequence: TGTGCCAGCAGTGAGACTCAGGGGGAGACAGATACGCAGTATTTT. Amino acid sequence: CASSETQGETDTQYF. The full variable domain, in which reference TRBV2 and TRBJ2-3 provide the parts outside the CDR3, is EPEVTQTPSHQVTQMGQEVILRCVPISNHLYFYWYRQILGQKVEFLVSFYNNEISEKSEIFDDQFSVERPDGSNFTLKIRSTKLEDSAMYFCASSETQGETDTQYFGPGTRLTVL.

This chain joins TRBV7-9 and TRBJ1-4, with TRBD1 matching 9 bases. This CDR3 contains 15 residues. V gave up 6 bases and J gave up 8 bases; unmatched junction bases: 10. The V gene's germline CDR1 is SEHNR and CDR2 FQNEAQ (reference sequence). The CDR3 reads CASSYNTGGAEKLFF. CDR3 sequence (DNA): TGTGCCAGCAGTTATAATACAGGGGGCGCAGAAAAACTGTTTTTT.

In DNA, the CDR3 is TGTGCCAGCAGCCGCCCCCAGGATACGCAGTATTTT. This encodes CASSRPQDTQYF. This chain uses TRBV7-9 with TRBJ2-3; D remains ambiguous. Germline V gene sequence: CDR1 SEHNR, CDR2 FQNEAQ (reference sequence). Trimming removed 5 bases from V and 6 bases from J, with 9 bases in between. This CDR3 spans 12 amino acids.

The chain has TRBV4-2 and TRBJ2-7; 12 nucleotides agree with TRBD2. CDR1 and CDR2 (germline): LGHNA, YNFKEQ. Trimming removed 1 base from V and 6 bases from J; junction bases left unmatched: 4. This CDR3 is built from 15 residues. The chain's CDR3 is CASSQGTSGMGEQYF. The DNA for the CDR3 is TGTGCCAGCAGCCAAGGGACTAGCGGGATGGGCGAGCAGTACTTC.

This clone occurred a few times. The CDR3 nucleotides read TGCGCCAGCAGCCTGGCAGGGGCCCAAGGGGAGACCCAGTACTTC. Protein product: CASSLAGAQGETQYF. The V call is TRBV5-1, the J call TRBJ2-5, with a weak D call TRBD1 (6 bases). CDR1 and CDR2 (germline): SGHRS, YFSETQ. The CDR3 extends over 15 amino acids. V was cut by 4 bases and J by 5 bases, with 18 bases left in between.

The chain employs TRBV11-2 and TRBJ2-5; no clear D gene. The CDR3 loop spans 14 amino acids. From germline, CDR1 is SGHAT and CDR2 FQNNGV. Deletions cut 1 base from V and 3 bases from J, with 9 bases between. This CDR3 is CASSLVVREETQYF. The CDR3 nucleotides read TGTGCCAGCAGCTTAGTGGTTCGGGAAGAGACCCAGTACTTC.

The chain has TRBV5-1 and TRBJ2-7; 7 positions agree with TRBD2. CDR1 and CDR2 (germline): SGHRS, YFSETQ. Trimming removed 0 bases from V and 2 bases from J; junction bases left unmatched: 14. The CDR3 spans 18 residues. The CDR3 protein is CASSLAFGWGGSAYEQYF. In DNA, the CDR3 is TGCGCCAGCAGCTTGGCCTTCGGATGGGGAGGGAGCGCCTACGAGCAGTACTTC.

The chain employs TRBV6-1 and TRBJ1-5, with a tentative D call TRBD1 (6 bases). V was shortened by 7 bases and J by 0 bases, with 13 bases between the two germline ends. CDR3 length equals 15 residues. The germline CDR1 and CDR2 sequences are MNHNS and SASEGT. This CDR3 reads CASTSGQHSNQPQHF. The CDR3 DNA reads as TGTGCCAGCACCAGTGGACAGCATAGCAATCAGCCCCAGCATTTT.

This clone was seen a few times. The chain combines TRBV19 with TRBJ2-7, with D possibly TRBD2 on 6 matching bases. V was trimmed by 1 base and J by 2 bases, leaving 9 bases between them. This CDR3 is 14 amino acids long. Per the germline V gene, CDR1 is LNHDA and CDR2 is SQIVND (reference sequence). The CDR3 sequence: CASSIGAGPYEQYF. The DNA for the CDR3 is TGTGCCAGTAGTATAGGAGCGGGCCCCTACGAGCAGTACTTC. Supplemented by reference TRBV19 and TRBJ2-7, the full variable domain reads DGGITQSPKYLFRKEGQNVTLSCEQNLNHDAMYWYRQDPGQGLRLIYYSQIVNDFQKGDIAEGYSVSREKKESFPLTVTSAQKNPTAFYLCASSIGAGPYEQYFGPGTRLTVT.

The rearrangement joins TRBV30 to TRBJ1-5; D might be TRBD1 (5 bases). This CDR3 has 13 residues. Trimming pared 5 bases from V and 0 bases from J, leaving 8 bases between. In germline, CDR1 is GTSNPN, CDR2 SVGIG (reference sequence). This CDR3 is CAWGADSNQPQHF. CDR3 DNA: TGTGCCTGGGGGGCGGATAGCAATCAGCCCCAGCATTTT.

The genes are TRBV10-3 and TRBJ1-1; a possible D gene is TRBD1 (5 bases). Trimming took 2 bases from V and 0 from J, leaving 7 bases between them. The CDR3 is 14 residues long. CDR1 is ENHRY, CDR2 SYGVKD, per germline. The CDR3 nucleotides are TGTGCCATCAGTGAGACCAGGGTGAACACTGAAGCTTTCTTT. Protein sequence: CAISETRVNTEAFF.

This clone was seen a single time. This sequence joins TRBV28 and TRBJ1-2, with 7 bases lining up with TRBD1. CDR3 length equals 15 residues. Germline trimming cut 6 bases from V and 2 bases from J; bases unmatched to any gene: 9. From germline, CDR1 is MDHEN and CDR2 SYDVKM. CDR3 DNA: TGTGCCAGCAGACCCGCAGGGGGTTCAAACTATGGCTACACCTTC. It translates to CASRPAGGSNYGYTF.

The chain uses TRBV30 and TRBJ1-5, with D perhaps TRBD1 (6 bases). The CDR3 runs 13 residues. V was cut by 1 base and J by 2 bases, with 6 bases left in between. Germline V gene lookup returns CDR1 GTSNPN and CDR2 SVGIG (reference sequence). The CDR3 here is CAWSDRGNQPQHF. CDR3 nucleotides: TGTGCCTGGAGTGACAGGGGCAATCAGCCCCAGCATTTT.

The chain is built from TRBV10-3 and TRBJ2-3, with D perhaps matching TRBD2 (6 bases). V was pared by 2 bases and J by 3 bases, with 6 bases between. The V gene's germline CDR1 is ENHRY and CDR2 SYGVKD. The length of the CDR3 is 13 residues. CDR3 nucleotides: TGTGCCATCAGTGAGCGGGGGACAGATACGCAGTATTTT. The encoded protein is CAISERGTDTQYF.

The chain recombines TRBV18 with TRBJ2-7, with TRBD1 as a possible D gene (6 bases). This CDR3 spans 13 amino acids. CDR1 is KGHSH and CDR2 is LQKENI in the germline V gene. Trimming took off 3 bases at V and 6 bases at J, with 12 bases between the two ends. The CDR3 bases are TGTGCCAGCTCACCTAATACAGGGCCCGAGCAGTACTTC. This codes for CASSPNTGPEQYF.

This clone was counted between two and nine times. The V and J genes are TRBV5-1 and TRBJ2-3, with 9 bases that match TRBD2. Germline CDR1 is SGHRS and CDR2 is YFSETQ. Trimming took 0 bases from V and 5 from J; bases not matched to a gene: 1. This CDR3 spans 14 amino acids. As DNA, the CDR3 is TGCGCCAGCAGCTTGGAACTAGCGGGAGATACGCAGTATTTT. Its translation is CASSLELAGDTQYF.

The rearrangement joins TRBV5-4 to TRBJ2-3, with 7 bases that match TRBD2. V was clipped by 1 base and J by 4 bases; unmatched bases: 6. Germline V gene data show CDR1 as SGHNT and CDR2 as YYREEE (reference sequence). The CDR3 consists of 15 residues. CDR3 sequence reads: CASSLRRENSDTQYF. CDR3 sequence (DNA): TGTGCCAGCAGCTTGCGGCGGGAGAACTCAGATACGCAGTATTTT.

This clone was recorded a few times. This sample includes further DNA sequences coding for the same CDR3. The chain is built from TRBV5-6 and TRBJ1-1; TRBD1 might be the D (6 bases). The V end was cut by 0 bases, the J end by 5 bases, with 8 bases between. The CDR3 runs to 13 residues. Germline V gene data show CDR1 as SGHDT and CDR2 as YYEEEE. The CDR3 here is CASSLAGDTEAFF. In DNA, the CDR3 is TGTGCCAGCAGCTTGGCAGGGGATACTGAAGCTTTCTTT.

The rearrangement links TRBV5-1 to TRBJ2-5; TRBD1 is a possible D gene (6 bases). V was cut by 0 bases and J by 11 bases, with 14 bases left in between. The CDR3 loop spans 13 amino acids. Germline CDR1 reads SGHRS; CDR2 reads YFSETQ. CDR3 residues: CASSLGAVQGQYF. The CDR3 DNA is TGCGCCAGCAGCTTGGGCGCGGTTCAGGGGCAGTACTTC.

The V call is TRBV7-9, the J call TRBJ2-7; D gene unclear. Trimming pared 3 bases from V and 1 base from J, leaving 4 bases between. The length of the CDR3 is 12 residues. The V gene's germline CDR1 is SEHNR and CDR2 FQNEAQ (reference sequence). CDR3 in DNA: TGTGCCAGCAGCTTGTATTCCTACGAGCAGTACTTC. Protein: CASSLYSYEQYF.

The CDR3 is CACRAWASTSGSSKNIQYF. CDR3 coding DNA: TGTGCCTGTCGCGCCTGGGCCTCGACTAGCGGGAGTTCCAAAAACATTCAGTACTTC. This rearrangement joins TRBV30 to TRBJ2-4; TRBD2 agrees at 12 bases. The CDR3 extends over 19 amino acids. The V segment lost 6 bases and the J segment 2 bases; nucleotides outside the gene matches: 17. Looked up from germline, CDR1 is GTSNPN and CDR2 is SVGIG (reference sequence).

The rearrangement uses TRBV7-9 and TRBJ2-7; possibly TRBD2 for D (5 bases). V was cut by 1 base and J by 6 bases, with 10 bases left in between. The CDR3 totals 13 residues. Germline V gene lookup returns CDR1 SEHNR and CDR2 FQNEAQ (reference sequence). The CDR3 DNA sequence: TGTGCCAGCAGCTTAGATGCGGGTAGCGAGCAGTACTTC. Translating it yields CASSLDAGSEQYF.

This clone showed up just once. The chain recombines TRBV9 with TRBJ1-4; 8 bases align to TRBD1. This CDR3 spans 15 amino acids. Germline CDR1 SGDLS, CDR2 YYNGEE. V trimming: 3 bases; J trimming: 5 bases; junction bases outside the gene matches: 6. The CDR3 nucleotides read TGTGCCAGCAGCGCAAGGACAGGGTCGAATGAAAAACTGTTTTTT. Its protein is CASSARTGSNEKLFF.

The DNA of the CDR3 is TGTGCCACCAGCAGACTAGCGGACACCGGGGAGCTGTTTTTT. It specifies CATSRLADTGELFF. The chain employs TRBV15 and TRBJ2-2, with 7 positions matching TRBD2. Germline CDR1 reads LNHNV; CDR2 reads YYDKDF (reference sequence). V lost 2 bases to trimming and J lost 3 bases; unmatched junction nucleotides: 0. CDR3 length: 14 amino acids.

J is TRBJ2-5 and V is TRBV29-1; 7 bases are shared with TRBD1. With V trimmed by 5 bases and J by 4 bases, 4 bases remained unmatched. The CDR3 spans 12 residues. Per the germline V gene, CDR1 is SQVTM and CDR2 is ANQGSEA. The DNA for the CDR3 is TGCAGCGTTCGACAGGGCCCAGAGACCCAGTACTTC. It encodes CSVRQGPETQYF.

V usage is TRBV5-4 and J usage is TRBJ2-7; 9 bases are a match to TRBD1. The length of the CDR3 is 13 residues. The germline CDR1 and CDR2 sequences are SGHNT and YYREEE (reference sequence). V was pared by 0 bases and J by 6 bases, with 1 base of the junction left unmatched. In DNA form, the CDR3 reads TGTGCCAGCAGCTTGGACAGGGGGCTCGAGCAGTACTTC. Translating it yields CASSLDRGLEQYF.

This chain joins TRBV19 and TRBJ2-7; TRBD2 agrees at 7 bases. The CDR3 totals 14 residues. V gave up 0 bases and J gave up 7 bases; unmatched junction bases: 6. Germline CDR1 and CDR2: LNHDA and SQIVND (reference sequence). The CDR3 protein is CASSIDFQGGEQYF. The CDR3, as DNA: TGTGCCAGTAGTATAGATTTCCAGGGAGGGGAGCAGTACTTC.

This chain connects TRBV4-2 to TRBJ1-2; a weak D match, TRBD1 (6 bases). Germline CDR1 reads LGHNA; CDR2 reads YNFKEQ. Trimming cost V 4 bases and J 2 bases, with 11 bases left between them. CDR3 size: 14 residues. Written as DNA, the CDR3 is TGTGCCAGCAGCCGCGGGGGCGAGAACTATGGCTACACCTTC. Protein: CASSRGGENYGYTF.